These T cell receptor beta chains were read from a single sample in a study of T-cell memory formation after mild COVID-19. TCRdb reprocessed the 5' RACE reads via MiXCR and lists one record per CDR3 protein. The sample carries just over 400,000 distinct CDR3 sequences, more than 20% recorded once. Sequencing was done on a sample of PBMCs or a T cell subset sorted from them (not recorded which). The origin of the receptors is an adult woman who had mild COVID-19 (a few samples of this study predate the infection). Cell type and time point are not known. Each CDR3 is given with its conserved first and last residue.

v_call	j_call	cdr3_aa
TRBV7-6	TRBJ1-1	CASGQAMNTEAFF
TRBV9	TRBJ1-4	CASSPRQGSPENEKLFF
TRBV12-3/TRBV12-4	TRBJ2-2	CASSFSPQLRELFF
TRBV10-2	TRBJ2-1	CASSGGTSYNEQFF
TRBV4-2	TRBJ2-1	CASSHGTRSFNEQFF
TRBV6-5	TRBJ2-3	CANIAGGGSDTQYF
TRBV2	TRBJ2-2	CASSVTGYGELFF
TRBV4-3	TRBJ2-5	CASSHSHGGETQYF
TRBV12-3/TRBV12-4	TRBJ2-2	CASSGGQNTGELFF
TRBV5-1	TRBJ2-1	CASSDGTGEYNEQFF
TRBV4-1	TRBJ2-3	CASSPGLAGGRPDTQYF
TRBV5-4	TRBJ2-1	CASSSGTSGGWNEQFF
TRBV5-1	TRBJ2-7	CASSWTWDSYEQYF
TRBV24-1	TRBJ2-3	CATSATSGVTDTQYF
TRBV12-3/TRBV12-4	TRBJ1-6	CASSNDRGLNSPLHF
TRBV7-6	TRBJ2-3	CASSPQGIAGGGLTDTQYF
TRBV5-1	TRBJ1-1	CASARGPGGTEAFF
TRBV29-1	TRBJ2-1	CSVAVPVYNEQFF
TRBV12-3/TRBV12-4	TRBJ2-5	CASTFGEETQYF
TRBV9	TRBJ2-7	CASSPEGNSYEQYF